The T cell receptor beta chain under discussion was sequenced for a study of T cells after yellow fever vaccination. Conversion of TCR transcripts into cDNA relied on 5'RACE template switching, which added a universal primer site and UMIs. Via MiXCR, TCRdb re-called the 5' RACE reads, giving one row per CDR3 protein. The sample includes 300,000 or so distinct CDR3 sequences, about 8.3% of them seen just once. General study results and limits: Post-booster repertoires contained most primary-vaccination clones again (roughly 96% CD4, approximately 88% CD8). On re-exposure, the response was weaker but peaked faster, at day 5 versus 15.

As for this clonotype: The antigen remains unidentified.

CDR1 is SGHRS and CDR2 is YFSETQ in the germline V gene. The CDR3 length is 17 residues. The V and J ends lost 4 bases and 5 bases, in that order; junction bases with no gene match: 10. The J gene is TRBJ2-1, the V gene TRBV5-1, with 12 bases matching TRBD2. The sample in question was PBMCs, obtained more than 35 days after the first yellow fever vaccination. The clonotype comes from a young man who received the YFV17D yellow fever vaccine. CDR3 sequence reads: CASSTTSGGLLNNEQFF. The CDR3 region has the DNA TGCGCCAGCAGCACGACTAGCGGGGGCCTTCTAAACAATGAGCAGTTCTTC. Supplemented by reference TRBV5-1 and TRBJ2-1, the full variable domain reads KAGVTQTPRYLIKTRGQQVTLSCSPISGHRSVSWYQQTPGQGLQFLFEYFSETQRNKGNFPGRFSGRQFSNSRSEMNVSTLELGDSALYLCASSTTSGGLLNNEQFFGPGTRLTVL.